Listed here is a single T cell receptor (beta chain). Its antigen is not identified. The table came from immunoSEQ multiplex PCR; TCRdb's copy has only in-frame clones and leaves some out. The sample lists approximately 74,000 clones; around 90% were seen once. The source of the sample is a study of OX40 agonist ivuxolimab in advanced cancers. Study-level background: Males comprised 82.7% of the group, whose mean age was roughly 60 years (range 23 to 79). Treatment received earlier with anti-PD-1, anti-PD-L1 or anti-CTLA-4 agents was allowed, and approximately 44% had some. Study-wide findings and caveats: The expanded peripheral T cells' antigen specificity was not determined.

The TCR comes from an adult with an advanced solid tumor such as melanoma, head and neck, liver or kidney cancer. The source was CD4+ or CD8+ T cells sorted from blood, collected in a trial of the OX40 agonist ivuxolimab.

The CDR3 nucleotides are TGTGCCAGCAGAGGGACAGGGGGTTATGAGCAGTTCTTC. Its protein product is CASRGTGGYEQFF. V is TRBV2 and J is TRBJ2-1, with TRBD1 identical over 11 bases. From germline, CDR1 is SNHLY and CDR2 FYNNEI. The CDR3 totals 13 residues. Trimming took 6 bases from V and 8 from J; bases not matched to a gene: 3.